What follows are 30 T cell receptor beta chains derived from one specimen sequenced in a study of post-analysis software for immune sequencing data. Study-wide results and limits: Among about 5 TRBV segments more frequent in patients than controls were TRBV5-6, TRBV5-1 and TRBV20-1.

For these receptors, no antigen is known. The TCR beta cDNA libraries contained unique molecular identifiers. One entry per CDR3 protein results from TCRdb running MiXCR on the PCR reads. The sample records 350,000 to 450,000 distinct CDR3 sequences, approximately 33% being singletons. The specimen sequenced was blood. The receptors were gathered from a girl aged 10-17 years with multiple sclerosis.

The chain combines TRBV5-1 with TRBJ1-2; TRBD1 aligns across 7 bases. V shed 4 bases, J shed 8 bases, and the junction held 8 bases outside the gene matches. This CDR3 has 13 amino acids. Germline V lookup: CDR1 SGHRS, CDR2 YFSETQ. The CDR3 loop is CASSMGQREGYTF. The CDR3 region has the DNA TGCGCCAGCAGCATGGGACAGAGGGAAGGCTACACCTTC.

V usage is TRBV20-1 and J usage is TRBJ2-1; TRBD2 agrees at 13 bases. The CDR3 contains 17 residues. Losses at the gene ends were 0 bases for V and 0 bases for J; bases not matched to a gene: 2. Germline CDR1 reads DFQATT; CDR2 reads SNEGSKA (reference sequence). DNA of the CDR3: TGCAGTGCTAGAGACGGGACTAGCGGGGACTCCTACAATGAGCAGTTCTTC. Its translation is CSARDGTSGDSYNEQFF.

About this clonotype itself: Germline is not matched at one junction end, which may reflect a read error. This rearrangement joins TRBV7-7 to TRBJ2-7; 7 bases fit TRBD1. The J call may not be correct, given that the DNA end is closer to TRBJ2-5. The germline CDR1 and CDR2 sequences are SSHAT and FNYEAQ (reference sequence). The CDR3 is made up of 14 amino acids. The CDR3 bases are TGTGCTAGCAGCTTAGGGGGCGTGGTACAGACCCAGTACTTC. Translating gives CASSLGGVVQTQYF.

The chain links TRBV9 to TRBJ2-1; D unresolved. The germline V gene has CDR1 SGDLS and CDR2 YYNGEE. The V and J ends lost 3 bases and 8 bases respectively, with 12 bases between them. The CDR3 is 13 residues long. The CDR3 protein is CASSASVVDEQFF. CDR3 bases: TGTGCCAGCAGCGCTTCTGTCGTCGATGAGCAGTTCTTC.

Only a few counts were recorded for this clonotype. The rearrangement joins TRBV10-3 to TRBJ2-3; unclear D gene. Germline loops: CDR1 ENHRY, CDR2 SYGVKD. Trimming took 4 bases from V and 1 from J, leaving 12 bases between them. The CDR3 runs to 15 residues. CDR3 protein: CAISVQGKGTDTQYF. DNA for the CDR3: TGTGCCATCAGTGTACAAGGCAAAGGCACAGATACGCAGTATTTT.

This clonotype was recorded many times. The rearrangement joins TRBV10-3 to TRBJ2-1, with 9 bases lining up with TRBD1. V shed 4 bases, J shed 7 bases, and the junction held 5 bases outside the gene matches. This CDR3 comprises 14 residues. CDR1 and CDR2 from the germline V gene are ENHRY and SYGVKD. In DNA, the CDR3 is TGTGCCATCAGTGTGGAGGGACAGGGAAATGAGCAGTTCTTC. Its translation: CAISVEGQGNEQFF.

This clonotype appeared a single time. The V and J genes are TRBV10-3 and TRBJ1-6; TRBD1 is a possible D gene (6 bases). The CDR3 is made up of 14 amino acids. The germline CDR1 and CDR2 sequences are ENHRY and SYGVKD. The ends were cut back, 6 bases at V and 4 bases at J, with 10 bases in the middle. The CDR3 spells CAIRGQTYNSPLHF. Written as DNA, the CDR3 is TGTGCCATCAGAGGACAGACTTATAATTCACCCCTCCACTTT.

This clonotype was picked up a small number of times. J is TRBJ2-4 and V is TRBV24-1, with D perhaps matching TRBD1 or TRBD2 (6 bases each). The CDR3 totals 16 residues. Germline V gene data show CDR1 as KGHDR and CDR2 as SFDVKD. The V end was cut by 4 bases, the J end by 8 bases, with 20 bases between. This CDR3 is CATSDPRGRGAHIQYF. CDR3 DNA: TGTGCCACCAGTGACCCCCGGGGGCGAGGAGCGCACATTCAGTACTTC.

Here the CDR3 DNA reads TGTGCCAGCAGCCGAGTCGGGGGACAGTACCCCGAGCAGTACTTC. It encodes CASSRVGGQYPEQYF. The chain couples TRBV27 to TRBJ2-4; D perhaps matches TRBD1 (7 bases). The end of the DNA aligns better with TRBJ2-7, so the J call may be wrong. In germline, CDR1 is MNHEY, CDR2 SMNVEV (reference sequence). This CDR3 is built from 15 residues.

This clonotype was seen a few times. The CDR3 spells CASRKEDRGSSPLHF. The CDR3 region has the DNA TGTGCCAGCCGCAAAGAGGACAGGGGTAGTTCACCCCTCCACTTT. The chain links TRBV12-3 or TRBV12-4 to TRBJ1-6; 9 bases map to TRBD1. The CDR3 contains 15 residues. The trim removed 8 bases at V and 9 bases at J, leaving 11 bases unmatched.

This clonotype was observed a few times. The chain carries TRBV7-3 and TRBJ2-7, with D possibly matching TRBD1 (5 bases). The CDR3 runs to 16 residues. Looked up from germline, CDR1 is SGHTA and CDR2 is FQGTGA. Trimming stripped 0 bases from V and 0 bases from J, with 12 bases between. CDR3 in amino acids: CASSLTSDTSSYEQYF. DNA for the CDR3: TGTGCCAGCAGCTTAACGTCGGACACGAGCTCCTACGAGCAGTACTTC.

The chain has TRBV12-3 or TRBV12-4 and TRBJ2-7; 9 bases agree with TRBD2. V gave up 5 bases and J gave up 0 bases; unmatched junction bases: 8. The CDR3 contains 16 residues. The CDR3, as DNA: TGTGCCAGCAGTACTCTAGCGGGGTTCCTCTCCTACGAGCAGTACTTC. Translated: CASSTLAGFLSYEQYF.

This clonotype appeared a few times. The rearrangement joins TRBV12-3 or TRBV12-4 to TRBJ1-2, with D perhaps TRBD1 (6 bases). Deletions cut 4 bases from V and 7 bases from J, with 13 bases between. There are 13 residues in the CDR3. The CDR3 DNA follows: TGTGCCAGCAGTTCCACAGGGTATACTGGCTACACCTTC. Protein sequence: CASSSTGYTGYTF.

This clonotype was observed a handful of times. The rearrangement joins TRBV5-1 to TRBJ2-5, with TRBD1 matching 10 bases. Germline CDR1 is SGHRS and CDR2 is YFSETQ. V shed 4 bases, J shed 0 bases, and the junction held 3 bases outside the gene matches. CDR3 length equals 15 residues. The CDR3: CASSGGQGYQETQYF. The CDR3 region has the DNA TGCGCCAGCAGCGGGGGACAGGGGTACCAAGAGACCCAGTACTTC.

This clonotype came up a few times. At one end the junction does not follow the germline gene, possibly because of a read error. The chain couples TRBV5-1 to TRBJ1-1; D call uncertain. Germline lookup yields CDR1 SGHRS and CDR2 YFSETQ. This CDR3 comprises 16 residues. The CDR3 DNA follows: TGCGCCAGCAGCAGAGGGCAACACGCCCGGAACACTGAAACTTTCTTT. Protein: CASSRGQHARNTETFF.

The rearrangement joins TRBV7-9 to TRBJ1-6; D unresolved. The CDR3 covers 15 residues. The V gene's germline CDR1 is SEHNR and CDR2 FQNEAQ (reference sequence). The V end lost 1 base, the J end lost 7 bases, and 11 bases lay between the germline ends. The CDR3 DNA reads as TGTGCCAGCAGCTTAGACGGTCGGCTAAATTCACCCCTCCACTTT. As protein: CASSLDGRLNSPLHF.

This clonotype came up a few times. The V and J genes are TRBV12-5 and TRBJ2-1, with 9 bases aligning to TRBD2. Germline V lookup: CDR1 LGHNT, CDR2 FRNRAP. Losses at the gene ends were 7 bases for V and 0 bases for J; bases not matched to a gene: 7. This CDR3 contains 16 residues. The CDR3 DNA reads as TGTGCTAGTGAAGTAGCGGGGGAGAGCTCCTACAATGAGCAGTTCTTC. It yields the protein CASEVAGESSYNEQFF.

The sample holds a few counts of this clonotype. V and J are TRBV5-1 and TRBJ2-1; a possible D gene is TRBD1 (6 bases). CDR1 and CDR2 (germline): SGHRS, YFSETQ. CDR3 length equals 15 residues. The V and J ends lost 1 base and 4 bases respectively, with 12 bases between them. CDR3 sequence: CASSLLGASYNEQFF. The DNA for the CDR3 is TGCGCCAGCAGCTTGTTGGGGGCCTCTTACAATGAGCAGTTCTTC.

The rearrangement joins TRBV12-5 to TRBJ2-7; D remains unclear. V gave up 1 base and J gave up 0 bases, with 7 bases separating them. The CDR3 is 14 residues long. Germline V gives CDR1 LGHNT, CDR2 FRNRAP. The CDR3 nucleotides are TGTGCTAGTGGTTTGGGACGGTCCTCCTACGAGCAGTACTTC. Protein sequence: CASGLGRSSYEQYF.

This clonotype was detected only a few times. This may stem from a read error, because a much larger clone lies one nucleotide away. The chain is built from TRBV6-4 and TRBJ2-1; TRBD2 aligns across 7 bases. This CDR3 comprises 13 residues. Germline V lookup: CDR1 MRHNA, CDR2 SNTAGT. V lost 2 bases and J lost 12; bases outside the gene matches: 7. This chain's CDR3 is CASSDELASAQFF. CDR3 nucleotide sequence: TGTGCCAGCAGTGACGAACTAGCGAGTGCGCAGTTCTTC.

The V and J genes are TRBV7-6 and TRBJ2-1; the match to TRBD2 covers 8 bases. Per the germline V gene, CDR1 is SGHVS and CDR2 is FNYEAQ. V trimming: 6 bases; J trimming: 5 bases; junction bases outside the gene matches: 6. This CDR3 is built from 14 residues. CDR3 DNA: TGTGCCAGCAGACAAACGGGAGGGCACAATGAGCAGTTCTTC. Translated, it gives CASRQTGGHNEQFF.

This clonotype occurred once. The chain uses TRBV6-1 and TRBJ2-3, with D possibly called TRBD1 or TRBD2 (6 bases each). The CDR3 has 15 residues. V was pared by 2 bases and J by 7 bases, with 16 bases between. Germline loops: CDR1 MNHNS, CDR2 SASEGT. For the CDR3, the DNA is TGTGCCAGCAGTGAACTGCTGGGGGGCCAGTATACGCAGTATTTT. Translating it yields CASSELLGGQYTQYF.

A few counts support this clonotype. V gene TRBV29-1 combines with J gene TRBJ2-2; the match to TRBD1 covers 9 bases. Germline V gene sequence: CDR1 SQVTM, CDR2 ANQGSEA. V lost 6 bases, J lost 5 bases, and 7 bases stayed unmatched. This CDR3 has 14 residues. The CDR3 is CSVDRQGDTGELFF. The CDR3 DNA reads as TGCAGCGTAGACCGACAGGGGGATACCGGGGAGCTGTTTTTT.

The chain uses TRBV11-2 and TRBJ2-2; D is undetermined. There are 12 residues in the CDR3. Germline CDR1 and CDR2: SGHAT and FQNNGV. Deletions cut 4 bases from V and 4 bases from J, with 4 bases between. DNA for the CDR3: TGTGCCAGCAGCTCCCTCACCGGGGAGCTGTTTTTT. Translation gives CASSSLTGELFF.

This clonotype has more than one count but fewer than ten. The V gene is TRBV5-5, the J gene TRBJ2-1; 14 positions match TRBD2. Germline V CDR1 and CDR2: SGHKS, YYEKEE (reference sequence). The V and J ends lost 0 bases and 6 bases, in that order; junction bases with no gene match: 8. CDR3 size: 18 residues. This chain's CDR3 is CASSLEGTSGGGGNEQFF. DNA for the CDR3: TGTGCCAGCAGCTTGGAGGGGACTAGCGGGGGAGGGGGCAATGAGCAGTTCTTC.

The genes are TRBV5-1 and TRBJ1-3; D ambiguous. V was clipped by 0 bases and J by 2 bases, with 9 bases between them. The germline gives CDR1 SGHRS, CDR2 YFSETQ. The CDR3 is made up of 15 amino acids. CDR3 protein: CASSLDWEAGNTIYF. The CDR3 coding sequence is TGCGCCAGCAGCTTGGATTGGGAGGCTGGAAACACCATATATTTT.

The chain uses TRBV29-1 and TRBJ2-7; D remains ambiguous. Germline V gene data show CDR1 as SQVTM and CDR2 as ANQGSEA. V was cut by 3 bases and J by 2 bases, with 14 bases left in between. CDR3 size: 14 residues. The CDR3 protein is CSVEGGAFPYEQYF. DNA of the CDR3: TGCAGCGTTGAGGGTGGAGCGTTCCCCTACGAGCAGTACTTC.

CDR3 sequence reads: CASSDHRGGGEKLFF. For the CDR3, the DNA is TGTGCCAGCAGTGACCACAGGGGAGGTGGGGAAAAACTGTTTTTT. The rearrangement uses TRBV2 and TRBJ1-4; 7 positions agree with TRBD1. The CDR3 contains 15 residues. The germline V gene has CDR1 SNHLY and CDR2 FYNNEI. The ends lost 3 bases at V and 8 bases at J; junction bases unmatched: 9.

The CDR3 protein is CASSQVGDFSETQYF. The DNA for the CDR3 is TGTGCCAGCAGCCAAGTCGGGGACTTCTCGGAGACCCAGTACTTC. The chain joins TRBV3-1 to TRBJ2-5; weak D call: TRBD2 (6 bases). Germline V gives CDR1 LGHDT, CDR2 YNNKEL (reference sequence). The CDR3 spans 15 residues. The V and J ends lost 1 base and 5 bases respectively, with 14 bases between them.

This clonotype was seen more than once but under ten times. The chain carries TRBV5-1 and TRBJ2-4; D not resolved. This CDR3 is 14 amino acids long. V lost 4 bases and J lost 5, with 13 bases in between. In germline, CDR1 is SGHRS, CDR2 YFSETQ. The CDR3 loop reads CASSRGRSENIQYF. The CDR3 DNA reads TGCGCCAGCAGCCGAGGACGATCGGAAAACATTCAGTACTTC.